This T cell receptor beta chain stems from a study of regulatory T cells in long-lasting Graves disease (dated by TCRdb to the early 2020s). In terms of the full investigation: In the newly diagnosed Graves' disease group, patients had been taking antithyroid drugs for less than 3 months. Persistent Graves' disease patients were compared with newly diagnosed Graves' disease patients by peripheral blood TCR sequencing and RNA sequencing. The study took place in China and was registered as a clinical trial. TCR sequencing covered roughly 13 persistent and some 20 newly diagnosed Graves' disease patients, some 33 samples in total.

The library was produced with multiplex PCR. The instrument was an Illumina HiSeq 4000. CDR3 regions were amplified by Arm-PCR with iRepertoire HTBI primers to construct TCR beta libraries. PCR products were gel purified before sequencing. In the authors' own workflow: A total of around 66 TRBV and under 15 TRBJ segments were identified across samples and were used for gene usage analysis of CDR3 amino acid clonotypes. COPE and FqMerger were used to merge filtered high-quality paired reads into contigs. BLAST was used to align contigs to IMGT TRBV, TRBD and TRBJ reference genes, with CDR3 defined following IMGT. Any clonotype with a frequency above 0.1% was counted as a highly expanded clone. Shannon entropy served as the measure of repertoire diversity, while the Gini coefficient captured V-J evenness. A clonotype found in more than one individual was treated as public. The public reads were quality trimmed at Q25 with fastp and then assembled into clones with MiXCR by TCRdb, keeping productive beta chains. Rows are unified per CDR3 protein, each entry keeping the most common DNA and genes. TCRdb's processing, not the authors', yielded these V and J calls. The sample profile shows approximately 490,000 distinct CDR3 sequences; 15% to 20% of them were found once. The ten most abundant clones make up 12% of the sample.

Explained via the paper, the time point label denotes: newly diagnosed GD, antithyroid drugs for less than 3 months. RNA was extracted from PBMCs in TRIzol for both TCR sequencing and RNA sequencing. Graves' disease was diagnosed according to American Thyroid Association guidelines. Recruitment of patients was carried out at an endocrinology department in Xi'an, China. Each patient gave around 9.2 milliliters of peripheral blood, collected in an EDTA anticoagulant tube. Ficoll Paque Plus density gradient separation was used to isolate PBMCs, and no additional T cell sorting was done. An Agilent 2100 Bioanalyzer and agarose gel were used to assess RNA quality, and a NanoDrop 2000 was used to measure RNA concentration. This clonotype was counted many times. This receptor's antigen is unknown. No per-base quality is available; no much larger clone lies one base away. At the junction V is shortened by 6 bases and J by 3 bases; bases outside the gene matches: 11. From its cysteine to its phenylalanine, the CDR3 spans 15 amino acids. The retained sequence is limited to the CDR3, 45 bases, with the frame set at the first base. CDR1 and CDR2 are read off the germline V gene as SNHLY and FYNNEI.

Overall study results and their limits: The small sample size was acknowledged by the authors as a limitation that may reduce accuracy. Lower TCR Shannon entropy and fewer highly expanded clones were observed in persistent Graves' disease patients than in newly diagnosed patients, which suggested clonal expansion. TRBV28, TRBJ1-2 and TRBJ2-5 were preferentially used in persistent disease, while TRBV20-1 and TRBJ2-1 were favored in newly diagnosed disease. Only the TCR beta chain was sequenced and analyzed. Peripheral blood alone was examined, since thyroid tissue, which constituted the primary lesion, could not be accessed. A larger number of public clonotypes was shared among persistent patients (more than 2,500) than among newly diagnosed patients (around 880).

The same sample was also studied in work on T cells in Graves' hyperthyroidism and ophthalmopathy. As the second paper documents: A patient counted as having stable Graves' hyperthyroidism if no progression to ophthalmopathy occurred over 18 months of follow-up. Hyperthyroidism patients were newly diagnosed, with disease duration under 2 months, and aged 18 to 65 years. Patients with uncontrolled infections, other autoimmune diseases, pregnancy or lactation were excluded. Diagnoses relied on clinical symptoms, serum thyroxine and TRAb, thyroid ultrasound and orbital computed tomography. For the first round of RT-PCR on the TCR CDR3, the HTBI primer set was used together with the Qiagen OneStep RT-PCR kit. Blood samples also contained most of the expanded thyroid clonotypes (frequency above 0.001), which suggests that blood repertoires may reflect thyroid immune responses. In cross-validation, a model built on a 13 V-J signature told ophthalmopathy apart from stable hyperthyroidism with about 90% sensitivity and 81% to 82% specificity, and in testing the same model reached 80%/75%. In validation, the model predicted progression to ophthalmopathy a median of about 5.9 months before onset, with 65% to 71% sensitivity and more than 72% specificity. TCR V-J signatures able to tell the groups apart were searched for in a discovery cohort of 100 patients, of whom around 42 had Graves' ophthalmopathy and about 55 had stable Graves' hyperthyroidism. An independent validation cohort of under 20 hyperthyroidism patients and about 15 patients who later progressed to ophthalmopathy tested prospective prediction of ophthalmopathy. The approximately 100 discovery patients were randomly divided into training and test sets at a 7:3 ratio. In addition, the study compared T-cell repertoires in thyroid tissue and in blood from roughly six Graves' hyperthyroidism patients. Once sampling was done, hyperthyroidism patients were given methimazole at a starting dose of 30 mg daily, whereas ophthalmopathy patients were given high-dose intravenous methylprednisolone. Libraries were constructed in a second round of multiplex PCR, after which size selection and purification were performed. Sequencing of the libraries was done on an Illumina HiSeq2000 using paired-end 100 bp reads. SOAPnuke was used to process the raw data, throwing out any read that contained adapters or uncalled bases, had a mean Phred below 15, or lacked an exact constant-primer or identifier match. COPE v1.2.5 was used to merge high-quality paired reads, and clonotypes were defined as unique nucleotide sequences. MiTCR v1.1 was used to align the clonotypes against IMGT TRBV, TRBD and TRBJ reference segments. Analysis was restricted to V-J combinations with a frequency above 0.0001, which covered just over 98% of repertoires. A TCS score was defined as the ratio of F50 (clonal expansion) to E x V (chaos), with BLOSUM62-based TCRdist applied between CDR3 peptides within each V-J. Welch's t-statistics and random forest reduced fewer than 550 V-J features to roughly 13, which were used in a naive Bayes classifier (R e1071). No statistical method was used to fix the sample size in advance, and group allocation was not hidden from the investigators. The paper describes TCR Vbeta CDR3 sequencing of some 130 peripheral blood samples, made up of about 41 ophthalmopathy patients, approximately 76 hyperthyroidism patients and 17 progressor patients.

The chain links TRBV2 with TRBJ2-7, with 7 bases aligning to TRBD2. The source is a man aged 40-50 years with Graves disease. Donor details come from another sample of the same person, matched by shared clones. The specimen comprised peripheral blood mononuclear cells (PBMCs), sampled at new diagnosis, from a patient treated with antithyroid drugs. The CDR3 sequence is CASRAQAGEGYEQYF. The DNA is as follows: TGTGCCAGCAGGGCCCAGGCGGGAGAAGGCTACGAGCAGTACTTC.